A selection of T cell receptor beta chains follows, all from one sample in a study of cytomegalovirus exposure and HLA in healthy donors. Using immunoSEQ multiplex PCR, the repertoire was profiled, and TCRdb retains in-frame clones only, with some absent. Of 200,000 to 250,000 clones in the sample, 78% are singletons; the top ten hold 3.8%. The sample consisted of PBMCs. These receptors all come from a male donor in good health and CMV-seronegative. CDR3s leave out the opening cysteine and the closing phenylalanine or tryptophan.

CDR3aa: ASSLVSTEETQY; len: 12; v_gene: TRBV5-1
CDR3aa: ASSEQDSPSATQY; len: 13; v_gene: TRBV6-1
CDR3aa: AISKGLADYNEQF; len: 13; v_gene: TRBV10-3
CDR3aa: ASSQDLSSVGNEKLF; len: 15; v_gene: TRBV4-1
CDR3aa: ASSWGQGRQTEAF; len: 13; v_gene: TRBV7-2
CDR3aa: ASRTDRGPETQY; len: 12; v_gene: TRBV2
CDR3aa: ASSFAGLAEVYEQY; len: 14; v_gene: TRBV27
CDR3aa: ASSRQLHNEQF; len: 11; v_gene: TRBV2
CDR3aa: ASSVGSGNSYEQY; len: 13; v_gene: TRBV9
CDR3aa: ASSELTSGTDTQY; len: 13; v_gene: TRBV6-1
CDR3aa: ASSSLTGGRTEAF; len: 13; v_gene: TRBV7-6
CDR3aa: ASSTPGLAATDTQY; len: 14; v_gene: TRBV5-1
CDR3aa: ASSLRSGVNSPLH; len: 13; v_gene: TRBV5-6
CDR3aa: ASNGGKGNTIY; len: 11; v_gene: TRBV2
CDR3aa: ASRGRVSGNTIY; len: 12; v_gene: TRBV2
CDR3aa: ASREGWVQY; len: 9; v_gene: TRBV19
CDR3aa: ASSIQGVGEKLF; len: 12; v_gene: TRBV27
CDR3aa: ASSPKGLAVNEQF; len: 13; v_gene: TRBV5-1
CDR3aa: ASSENWTPSYEQY; len: 13; v_gene: TRBV6-1
CDR3aa: ASSAPGLAGNEQF; len: 13; v_gene: TRBV9
CDR3aa: ATSRDGTGGVEQY; len: 13; v_gene: TRBV15
CDR3aa: ASSRVSTNEKLF; len: 12; v_gene: TRBV6-1
CDR3aa: ASSLGQYEQY; len: 10; v_gene: TRBV5-1
CDR3aa: ASAYTPNNEQF; len: 11; v_gene: TRBV5-6
CDR3aa: ASSPLAGGNNEQF; len: 13; v_gene: TRBV7-9
CDR3aa: ASSRSGSSLLEQY; len: 13; v_gene: TRBV7-9
CDR3aa: ASSYGGTGADTQY; len: 13; v_gene: TRBV6-5
CDR3aa: ASSLGGASAGSYNEQF; len: 16; v_gene: TRBV7-8
CDR3aa: ASRPRQGSISGANVLT; len: 16; v_gene: TRBV19
CDR3aa: ASSVGQNIQY; len: 10; v_gene: TRBV2
CDR3aa: ASSRAGTSGRSSGANVLT; len: 18; v_gene: TRBV4-1
CDR3aa: ASSQEGTGGSYEQY; len: 14; v_gene: TRBV5-8
CDR3aa: ASSLGTGQGEQY; len: 12; v_gene: TRBV6-5
CDR3aa: ASSYLTGPNYGYT; len: 13; v_gene: TRBV5-4
CDR3aa: ASSLMLLAKNIQY; len: 13; v_gene: TRBV7-2
CDR3aa: AINQGARNTEAF; len: 12; v_gene: TRBV10-3
CDR3aa: ASSSEPHRVPLQETQY; len: 16; v_gene: TRBV11-2
CDR3aa: ASSRDRVPYGYT; len: 12; v_gene: TRBV7-6
CDR3aa: ASSARLAGNNEQF; len: 13; v_gene: TRBV9
CDR3aa: ASSFGQGVGEQY; len: 12; v_gene: TRBV5-1
CDR3aa: ASSFWGQGNTEAF; len: 13; v_gene: TRBV28
CDR3aa: ASNGLAGGGELF; len: 12; v_gene: TRBV19
CDR3aa: ASSLALDTYYEQY; len: 13; v_gene: TRBV5-1
CDR3aa: ASSGEGNTIY; len: 10; v_gene: TRBV9
CDR3aa: ASSISRNTEAF; len: 11; v_gene: TRBV19
CDR3aa: ASSRQDYEQY; len: 10; v_gene: TRBV19
CDR3aa: ASSHGTTYEQY; len: 11; v_gene: TRBV19
CDR3aa: ASSPGAAYNEQF; len: 12; v_gene: TRBV11-3
CDR3aa: ASSIAQGASYEQY; len: 13; v_gene: TRBV19
CDR3aa: ASSPLPLRQVQETQY; len: 15; v_gene: TRBV6-4